Listed here is a single T cell receptor (beta chain). Its antigen is currently unknown. Germline V gives CDR1 SGHVS, CDR2 FQNEAQ. Deletions cut 2 bases from V and 1 base from J, with 2 bases between. This CDR3 comprises 12 residues. Authors' data handling: What underpinned the distant-metastasis classifier for papillary thyroid cancer was the set of CDR3 differences across clinicopathological groups. TCRdb called clones again from the PCR reads with MiXCR. TCRdb assigned the V and J calls; the authors' analysis was not used. Here the sample spans around 40,000 clones, about 25% being singletons. The sample originates from a study of metastatic and nonmetastatic thyroid tumors. Overall study: Repertoires from malignant and benign thyroid patients were compared across blood and tumor or nodule tissue. Study-level points and caveats: Relative to benign nodules, malignant thyroid tumors were reportedly characterized by significantly elevated TCR beta diversity in blood and tumor.

All patients were untreated before thyroid surgery. The chain couples TRBV7-8 to TRBJ1-1; no clear D gene. The origin of this receptor is a female donor with papillary thyroid cancer or a benign thyroid nodule (not recorded which). Some clones in this sample may be carry-over from other donors' samples. Source material: blood. CDR3: CASSLSNTEAFF. The CDR3 DNA follows: TGTGCCAGCAGCTTATCGAACACTGAAGCTTTCTTT.